Presented here are 32 T cell receptor beta chains from one specimen sequenced in a study of T cell changes during pregnancy in multiple sclerosis. Produced via immunoSEQ multiplex PCR; TCRdb's table is partial and in-frame only. In the table there are 40,000 to 50,000 clones, more than 80% of which are singletons. This sample comprised CD4+ T cells from peripheral blood mononuclear cells, obtained before pregnancy. Receptors were obtained from a female donor with multiple sclerosis, enrolled in a pregnancy study.

The rearrangement uses TRBV28 and TRBJ2-5, with 7 nucleotides matching TRBD2. The CDR3 loop spans 15 amino acids. Germline V gene sequence: CDR1 MDHEN, CDR2 SYDVKM. The V segment lost 2 bases and the J segment 5 bases; nucleotides outside the gene matches: 8. The CDR3 reads CASSLGLVGRETQYF. The CDR3, as DNA: TGTGCCAGCAGTTTAGGACTAGTAGGGCGGGAGACCCAGTACTTC.

This clone was recorded only once. CDR3 region: CASSSGQGGWNEQFF. In DNA, the CDR3 is TGTGCCAGCAGCTCGGGACAGGGAGGTTGGAATGAGCAGTTCTTC. The rearrangement uses TRBV11-2 and TRBJ2-1; 9 bases fit TRBD1. The germline gives CDR1 SGHAT, CDR2 FQNNGV. J was trimmed by 7 bases and V by 4 bases; bases with no gene match: 8. The CDR3 has 15 residues.

The J gene is TRBJ1-5, the V gene TRBV19; 9 bases are a match to TRBD1. The CDR3 has 16 amino acids. In germline, CDR1 is LNHDA, CDR2 SQIVND (reference sequence). J gave up 4 bases and V 3 bases, and 7 bases lay outside the gene matches. CDR3 sequence: CASSILAGQGNQPQHF. Here the CDR3 DNA reads TGTGCCAGTAGTATTTTGGCGGGACAGGGAAATCAGCCCCAGCATTTT.

V usage is TRBV5-1 and J usage is TRBJ1-2; no firm D call. Germline values: CDR1 SGHRS, CDR2 YFSETQ. CDR3 length: 12 residues. V dropped 4 bases and J dropped 6 bases, with 10 bases sitting between them. CDR3 sequence (DNA): TGCGCCAGCAGCCCGGACGGGGATGGCTACACCTTC. Translated: CASSPDGDGYTF.

The chain couples TRBV7-3 to TRBJ2-5; 8 positions match TRBD2. CDR3 length equals 17 residues. In germline, CDR1 is SGHTA, CDR2 FQGTGA. V gave up 0 bases and J gave up 6 bases; unmatched junction bases: 12. The CDR3, as DNA: TGTGCCAGCAGCTTAACCGGGGCGGGAGGACCGGCGCAGACCCAGTACTTC. Translating gives CASSLTGAGGPAQTQYF.

The V and J genes are TRBV5-1 and TRBJ2-4, with TRBD2 matching over 7 bases. V shed 1 base and J 0 bases; nucleotides not matched to a gene: 7. This CDR3 has 17 residues. The germline CDR1 and CDR2 sequences are SGHRS and YFSETQ. The CDR3 region has the DNA TGCGCCAGCAGCTTGAGCGGGGCGCTTCTAGCCAAAAACATTCAGTACTTC. This gives the protein CASSLSGALLAKNIQYF. Full variable domain (remainder filled in from reference TRBV5-1 and TRBJ2-4): KAGVTQTPRYLIKTRGQQVTLSCSPISGHRSVSWYQQTPGQGLQFLFEYFSETQRNKGNFPGRFSGRQFSNSRSEMNVSTLELGDSALYLCASSLSGALLAKNIQYFGAGTRLSVL.

The chain combines TRBV25-1 with TRBJ2-3; possible D gene TRBD1, 6 bases. Germline V lookup: CDR1 MGHDK, CDR2 SYGVNS. The CDR3 is 14 residues long. V was cut by 4 bases and J by 6 bases, with 14 bases left in between. The CDR3 protein is CASSVQGFPDTQYF. Written as DNA, the CDR3 is TGTGCCAGCAGTGTACAGGGATTCCCGGATACGCAGTATTTT.

J is TRBJ2-1 and V is TRBV5-4, with D possibly being TRBD1 or TRBD2 (6 bases each). Trimming removed 4 bases from V and 0 bases from J, with 14 bases in between. Germline V gene sequence: CDR1 SGHNT, CDR2 YYREEE (reference sequence). The CDR3 length is 16 residues. CDR3 in DNA: TGTGCCAGCAGCATGGGGGGCGCAGGCTCCTACAATGAGCAGTTCTTC. Amino acids: CASSMGGAGSYNEQFF. Drawing the rest from reference TRBV5-4 and TRBJ2-1, the complete variable domain is ETGVTQSPTHLIKTRGQQVTLRCSSQSGHNTVSWYQQALGQGPQFIFQYYREEENGRGNFPPRFSGLQFPNYSSELNVNALELDDSALYLCASSMGGAGSYNEQFFGPGTRLTVL.

The chain links TRBV28 to TRBJ2-5, with no clear D. Germline loops: CDR1 MDHEN, CDR2 SYDVKM. This CDR3 has 14 amino acids. With 9 bases removed from V and 5 bases from J, the gap between germline ends came to 19 bases. In DNA form, the CDR3 reads TGTGCCAGTTCGACACCCACTGCGCTGGAGACCCAGTACTTC. Amino acid sequence: CASSTPTALETQYF.

The chain uses TRBV19 and TRBJ2-2; TRBD2 aligns across 8 bases. Germline CDR1 is LNHDA and CDR2 is SQIVND (reference sequence). The CDR3 loop spans 16 amino acids. V shed 1 base and J 6 bases; nucleotides not matched to a gene: 7. The CDR3 DNA sequence: TGTGCCAGTAGTATAGTCCCAGCGGGAGAGGCCGGGGAGCTGTTTTTT. Translating it yields CASSIVPAGEAGELFF.

The gene calls are TRBV19 and TRBJ2-1; 7 bases line up with TRBD1. The CDR3 is 13 residues long. Germline CDR1 and CDR2: LNHDA and SQIVND (reference sequence). V trimming: 4 bases; J trimming: 10 bases; junction bases outside the gene matches: 7. The CDR3 loop is CASSSKGGLEQFF. CDR3 nucleotide sequence: TGTGCCAGTAGTAGCAAAGGGGGCCTCGAGCAGTTCTTC.

The genes are TRBV7-9 and TRBJ1-1; D gene ambiguous. Germline CDR1 SEHNR, CDR2 FQNEAQ (reference sequence). V lost 1 base to trimming and J lost 1 base, with 7 bases between them. The CDR3 loop spans 14 amino acids. CDR3 in amino acids: CASSLEPGNTEAFF. CDR3 bases: TGTGCCAGCAGCTTAGAACCGGGGAACACTGAAGCTTTCTTT.

The chain joins TRBV13 to TRBJ2-7; 8 bases are a match to TRBD2. The length of the CDR3 is 20 residues. The V gene's germline CDR1 is PRHDT and CDR2 FYEKMQ (reference sequence). With V trimmed by 5 bases and J by 5 bases, 26 bases remained unmatched. The CDR3 spells CASSPARGTSGSEVGHEQYF. The CDR3 DNA is TGTGCCAGCAGCCCGGCCAGGGGCACTAGCGGCTCGGAGGTGGGCCACGAGCAGTACTTC.

In its sample, this clone was seen once. V and J are TRBV19 and TRBJ1-2, with TRBD1 matching 7 bases. The V and J ends lost 7 bases and 4 bases, in that order; junction bases with no gene match: 6. This CDR3 comprises 13 residues. Germline values: CDR1 LNHDA, CDR2 SQIVND (reference sequence). The CDR3 loop reads CASKKGASYGYTF. CDR3 DNA sequence: TGTGCCAGTAAAAAGGGGGCTTCCTATGGCTACACCTTC. The complete variable domain, with remaining parts taken from reference TRBV19 and TRBJ1-2, reads DGGITQSPKYLFRKEGQNVTLSCEQNLNHDAMYWYRQDPGQGLRLIYYSQIVNDFQKGDIAEGYSVSREKKESFPLTVTSAQKNPTAFYLCASKKGASYGYTFGSGTRLTVV.

The rearrangement links TRBV19 to TRBJ2-1; 12 bases match TRBD2. Germline V gene sequence: CDR1 LNHDA, CDR2 SQIVND (reference sequence). J lost 3 bases, V lost 6 bases, and 3 bases had no gene match. The CDR3 length is 15 residues. CDR3 protein: CASRLAGGVYNEQFF. Written as DNA, the CDR3 is TGTGCCAGTAGACTAGCGGGAGGCGTCTACAATGAGCAGTTCTTC.

The chain is built from TRBV5-1 and TRBJ1-4; unclear D gene. Germline assignment: CDR1 SGHRS and CDR2 YFSETQ. V was trimmed by 0 bases and J by 1 base, leaving 10 bases between them. This CDR3 spans 16 amino acids. The CDR3 spells CASSLAPPGTNEKLFF. The CDR3 region has the DNA TGCGCCAGCAGCTTGGCGCCCCCGGGAACTAATGAAAAACTGTTTTTT.

This rearrangement joins TRBV5-4 to TRBJ2-5; 7 bases are a match to TRBD2. The V and J ends lost 4 bases and 2 bases, in that order; junction bases with no gene match: 8. In germline, CDR1 is SGHNT, CDR2 YYREEE (reference sequence). The CDR3 has 15 amino acids. The CDR3 sequence: CASSPRGAGQETQYF. DNA of the CDR3: TGTGCCAGCAGCCCCCGAGGAGCGGGGCAAGAGACCCAGTACTTC.

The gene calls are TRBV7-2 and TRBJ2-5; 7 bases are shared with TRBD1. Germline assignment: CDR1 SGHTA and CDR2 FQGNSA. This CDR3 is built from 14 residues. The trim removed 5 bases at V and 1 base at J, leaving 4 bases unmatched. CDR3 sequence (DNA): TGTGCCAGCAGCGCCCGACAGGGCCAAGAGACCCAGTACTTC. It encodes CASSARQGQETQYF.

The chain recombines TRBV6-1 with TRBJ2-1; 10 nucleotides line up with TRBD2. The V segment lost 4 bases and the J segment 0 bases; nucleotides outside the gene matches: 6. Germline-derived CDR1 and CDR2 are MNHNS and SASEGT. This CDR3 spans 17 amino acids. The CDR3 DNA follows: TGTGCCAGCAGTGTTACTAGCGGGGCTTCCTCCTACAATGAGCAGTTCTTC. Residues: CASSVTSGASSYNEQFF.

This clone was detected once. This chain joins TRBV2 and TRBJ2-4; possibly TRBD2 for D (5 bases). This CDR3 has 15 residues. Trimming cost V 2 bases and J 2 bases, with 10 bases left between them. The germline gives CDR1 SNHLY, CDR2 FYNNEI. The CDR3 sequence: CASSERRATKNIQYF. The DNA for the CDR3 is TGTGCCAGCAGTGAAAGGCGGGCAACCAAAAACATTCAGTACTTC.

The chain couples TRBV10-2 to TRBJ2-7, with a possible D match to TRBD2 (6 bases). Trimming left V 3 bases short and J 6 bases short, with 21 bases between. The CDR3 has 16 amino acids. Germline-derived CDR1 and CDR2 are WSHSY and SAAADI. CDR3 coding DNA: TGCGCCAGCAGTGATGAATCAGCGGAGGGGATAGTCGAGCAGTACTTC. It is translated as CASSDESAEGIVEQYF.

V is TRBV7-8 and J is TRBJ2-7; 10 bases are a match to TRBD1. The germline CDR1 and CDR2 sequences are SGHVS and FQNEAQ. The V gene end was trimmed by 1 base and the J gene end by 2 bases; junction bases not matched to a gene: 5. The CDR3 is made up of 16 amino acids. The CDR3 is CASSLEVTGGTYEQYF. The DNA of the CDR3 is TGTGCCAGCAGCTTAGAGGTGACAGGGGGCACCTACGAGCAGTACTTC.

The gene calls are TRBV7-2 and TRBJ2-3, with unresolved D. Germline V gene sequence: CDR1 SGHTA, CDR2 FQGNSA. The CDR3 is made up of 14 amino acids. V dropped 1 base and J dropped 0 bases, with 5 bases sitting between them. The CDR3 nucleotides are TGTGCCAGCAGCTTAGACAAAAGCACAGATACGCAGTATTTT. Its translation is CASSLDKSTDTQYF.

This clone was seen a single time. The genes are TRBV11-1 and TRBJ2-5; D is uncertain. This CDR3 has 13 residues. V shed 5 bases and J shed 6 bases, with 13 bases lying between them. CDR1 is SGHAT, CDR2 FQDESV, per germline (reference sequence). CDR3 protein: CASSVGSIQTQYF. The CDR3 nucleotides are TGTGCCAGCAGCGTAGGTTCCATTCAGACCCAGTACTTC.

This clone has just one count. J is TRBJ1-2 and V is TRBV6-6; D might be TRBD1 (5 bases). Germline CDR1 and CDR2: MNHNY and SVGAGI (reference sequence). This CDR3 region has 14 residues. V lost 2 bases and J lost 3, with 10 bases in between. In DNA form, the CDR3 reads TGTGCCAGCAGTTACGGTTCGGGGGACTATGGCTACACCTTC. It specifies CASSYGSGDYGYTF.

The chain recombines TRBV28 with TRBJ1-4; the D gene is possibly TRBD1 (6 bases). The CDR3 consists of 17 residues. Germline CDR1 MDHEN, CDR2 SYDVKM. The ends were cut back, 4 bases at V and 4 bases at J, with 19 bases in the middle. The CDR3 loop is CASSSPLGGSGNEKLFF. The CDR3 DNA reads as TGTGCCAGCAGTTCACCCCTAGGGGGTTCTGGTAATGAAAAACTGTTTTTT.

The CDR3 DNA reads TGTGCCAGCAGCGGACAGAACACCGGGGAGCTGTTTTTT. As protein: CASSGQNTGELFF. The chain carries TRBV7-2 and TRBJ2-2, with a tentative D call TRBD1 (5 bases). Germline V gene lookup returns CDR1 SGHTA and CDR2 FQGNSA. V dropped 5 bases and J dropped 1 base, with 5 bases sitting between them. This CDR3 is built from 13 residues.

The chain couples TRBV29-1 to TRBJ1-3; the D is unclear. CDR3 length: 12 residues. Trimming cost V 3 bases and J 5 bases, with 8 bases left between them. Germline lookup yields CDR1 SQVTM and CDR2 ANQGSEA. The CDR3 DNA reads as TGCAGCGTTGAGGAGGAGAGAAACACCATATATTTT. Amino acids: CSVEEERNTIYF.

V is TRBV5-1 and J is TRBJ1-1; 8 nucleotides agree with TRBD1. The CDR3 covers 13 residues. In germline, CDR1 is SGHRS, CDR2 YFSETQ. The J segment lost 4 bases and the V segment lost 2 bases, leaving 1 base of the junction unmatched. For the CDR3, the DNA is TGCGCCAGCAGCTTTACAGGGGGCACTGAAGCTTTCTTT. This translates into CASSFTGGTEAFF.

The chain couples TRBV28 to TRBJ2-3; 9 bases are a match to TRBD2. V lost 7 bases and J lost 5; bases outside the gene matches: 4. Germline V lookup: CDR1 MDHEN, CDR2 SYDVKM. CDR3 size: 13 residues. The CDR3 sequence: CASISGSQDTQYF. The CDR3 region has the DNA TGTGCCAGCATTAGCGGGAGTCAAGATACGCAGTATTTT.

This clone was seen only once. This chain connects TRBV7-3 to TRBJ2-1, with 15 bases identical to TRBD2. This CDR3 has 14 residues. Germline CDR1 is SGHTA and CDR2 is FQGTGA. The V gene end was trimmed by 5 bases and the J gene end by 15 bases; junction bases not matched to a gene: 8. The CDR3 coding sequence is TGTGCCAGCAGCACACGGACTAGCGGGGGGGCCTTGTTCTTC. It specifies CASSTRTSGGALFF.

This clone occurred once. The rearrangement joins TRBV6-1 to TRBJ2-5; weak D call: TRBD1 (6 bases). V was clipped by 10 bases and J by 0 bases, with 9 bases between them. Germline-derived CDR1 and CDR2 are MNHNS and SASEGT. CDR3 size: 12 residues. The CDR3 here is CATRGYQETQYF. CDR3 in DNA: TGTGCCACGAGGGGGTACCAAGAGACCCAGTACTTC.